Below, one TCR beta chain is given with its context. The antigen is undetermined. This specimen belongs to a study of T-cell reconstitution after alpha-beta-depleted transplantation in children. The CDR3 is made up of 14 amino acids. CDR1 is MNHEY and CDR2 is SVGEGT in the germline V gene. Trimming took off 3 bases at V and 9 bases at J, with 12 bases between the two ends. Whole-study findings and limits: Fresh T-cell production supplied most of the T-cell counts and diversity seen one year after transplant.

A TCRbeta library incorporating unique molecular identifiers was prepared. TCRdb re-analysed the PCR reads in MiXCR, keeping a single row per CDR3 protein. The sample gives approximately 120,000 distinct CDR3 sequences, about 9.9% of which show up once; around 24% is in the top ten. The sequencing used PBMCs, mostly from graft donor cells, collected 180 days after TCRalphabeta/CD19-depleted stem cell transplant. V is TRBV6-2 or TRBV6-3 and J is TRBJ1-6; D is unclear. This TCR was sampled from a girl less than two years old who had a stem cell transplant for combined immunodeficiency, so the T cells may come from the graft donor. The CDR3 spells CASSYGASGSPLHF. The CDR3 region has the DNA TGTGCCAGCAGTTATGGCGCCTCAGGTTCACCCCTCCACTTT.